The rows below give T cell receptor beta chains drawn from one sample of a study of CD8+ T cells in alopecia areata. Clones were sequenced by immunoSEQ multiplex PCR, and TCRdb holds only the in-frame ones, with some missing. The table shows over 60,000 clones, with roughly 46% occurring only once. The material was CD8+ T cells sorted from blood, obtained at approximately week 37, from a patient treated with tofacitinib. Receptors originate from a human donor with alopecia areata. The CDR3 runs from the conserved cysteine through the conserved F or W. Fields, in order: D gene, V gene, J gene, clone size, CDR3 protein, CDR3 DNA. The D gene is left open where the match is weak. The size field is filled for only some rows; it gives once, few, many or a size class.

>.|TRBV4-1|TRBJ2-7|.
CASSQVASHSYEQYF
TGCGCCAGCAGCCAAGTGGCGAGTCACTCCTACGAGCAGTACTTC
>.|TRBV4-1|TRBJ1-4|.
CASTPGATNEKLFF
TGCGCCAGCACCCCAGGGGCAACTAATGAAAAACTGTTTTTT
>TRBD2|TRBV29-1|TRBJ2-7|.
CSVLAGAKEQYF
TGCAGCGTTTTAGCGGGAGCTAAAGAGCAGTACTTC
>.|TRBV30|TRBJ2-1|.
CAWSSGMSYNEQFF
TGTGCCTGGAGTTCGGGTATGTCCTACAATGAGCAGTTCTTC
>TRBD2|TRBV9|TRBJ2-5|few
CASQTTLAGGETQYF
TGTGCCAGCCAAACAACCTTAGCGGGAGGGGAGACCCAGTACTTC
>.|TRBV19|TRBJ1-5|.
CASSMRTPHNQPQHF
TGTGCCAGTAGTATGCGGACACCCCACAATCAGCCCCAGCATTTT
>TRBD1|TRBV5-4|TRBJ2-4|.
CASSDTGVSKNIQYF
TGTGCCAGCAGTGACACAGGGGTGTCCAAAAACATTCAGTACTTC
>TRBD1|TRBV27|TRBJ1-2|.
CASSFSDRAGYTF
TGTGCCAGCAGTTTTTCGGACAGGGCCGGCTACACCTTC
>.|TRBV27|TRBJ2-7|.
CASRGGGNEQYF
TGTGCCAGCAGGGGGGGAGGCAACGAGCAGTACTTC
>.|TRBV9|TRBJ2-7|.
CASSVAAGTYEQYF
TGTGCCAGCAGCGTAGCGGCGGGCACTTACGAGCAGTACTTC
>TRBD1|TRBV9|TRBJ2-1|few
CASSVVFGTDNEQFF
TGTGCCAGCAGCGTAGTATTCGGGACAGACAATGAGCAGTTCTTC
>TRBD2|TRBV9|TRBJ2-3|.
CASSAGGLAGGPTDTQYF
TGTGCCAGCAGCGCAGGGGGACTAGCGGGAGGGCCGACAGATACGCAGTATTTT
>.|TRBV25-1|TRBJ2-4|.
CASSLAKNIQYF
TGTGCCAGCAGCCTAGCCAAAAACATTCAGTACTTC
>.|TRBV4-1|TRBJ1-3|.
CASSQDPGENTIYF
TGCGCCAGCAGCCAAGACCCGGGGGAAAACACCATATATTTT
>.|TRBV6-4|TRBJ1-2|.
CASSSGVTDGYTF
TGTGCCAGCAGCTCGGGAGTTACCGATGGCTACACCTTC
>TRBD1|TRBV23-1|TRBJ1-2|.
CASSQNRGFGYTF
TGCGCCAGCAGTCAAAACAGGGGATTCGGCTACACCTTC
>.|TRBV29-1|TRBJ2-7|few
CSVEDSSHTTSYEQYF
TGCAGCGTTGAAGATAGTTCTCATACGACCTCCTACGAGCAGTACTTC
>.|TRBV28|TRBJ2-7|few
CASSPAGGQYEQYF
TGTGCCAGCAGTCCCGCGGGGGGACAGTACGAGCAGTACTTC
>.|TRBV2|TRBJ2-7|few
CASSDRQEAYEQYF
TGTGCCAGCAGTGATCGGCAGGAGGCCTACGAGCAGTACTTC
>TRBD1|TRBV29-1|TRBJ2-7|.
CSAHRGDTYEQYF
TGCAGCGCTCACAGGGGAGACACCTACGAGCAGTACTTC
>TRBD2|TRBV7-9|TRBJ2-7|few
CASSRGLAGSYEQYF
TGTGCCAGCAGCCGCGGACTAGCGGGCTCCTACGAGCAGTACTTC
>.|TRBV5-6|TRBJ2-1|few
CASSKEGRGSYNEQFF
TGTGCCAGCAGCAAAGAGGGTCGGGGATCCTACAATGAGCAGTTCTTC
>.|TRBV28|TRBJ2-7|.
CASSVLHEQYF
TGTGCCAGCAGCGTACTTCACGAGCAGTACTTC
>.|TRBV4-3|TRBJ2-7|.
CASSLLRDSGGAYEQYF
TGCGCCAGCAGCTTGTTACGGGACTCGGGGGGCGCCTACGAGCAGTACTTC
>TRBD2|TRBV7-8|TRBJ2-3|few
CASSLASVGTRVDTQYF
TGTGCCAGCAGCTTAGCGTCGGTGGGGACTAGGGTAGATACGCAGTATTTT
>.|TRBV29-1|TRBJ1-1|few
CSFRGPTEAFF
TGCAGCTTCAGAGGGCCCACTGAAGCTTTCTTT
>TRBD2|TRBV13|TRBJ2-7|.
CASSQGSGLAGNYEQYF
TGTGCCAGCAGCCAGGGCTCGGGACTAGCGGGTAACTACGAGCAGTACTTC
>.|TRBV29-1|TRBJ2-6|few
CSVDGDSGANVLTF
TGCAGCGTTGACGGAGACTCTGGGGCCAACGTCCTGACTTTC
>.|TRBV9|TRBJ2-1|.
CASSVFRVPYNEQFF
TGTGCCAGCAGCGTATTCAGGGTTCCGTACAATGAGCAGTTCTTC
>.|TRBV30|TRBJ2-7|.
CAWNRVGDEQYF
TGTGCCTGGAATAGGGTTGGCGACGAGCAGTACTTC
>.|TRBV6-5|TRBJ2-3|many
CASSYSPSRGTDTQYF
TGTGCCAGCAGTTACTCCCCCTCGAGAGGGACAGATACGCAGTATTTT
>TRBD2|TRBV4-1|TRBJ2-2|.
CASSLPRAGGRGELFF
TGCGCCAGCAGCCTTCCACGGGCGGGGGGGCGCGGGGAGCTGTTTTTT
>.|TRBV4-2|TRBJ2-7|.
CASSPEGFLPGYEQYF
TGTGCCAGCAGCCCCGAGGGGTTCCTGCCAGGCTACGAGCAGTACTTC